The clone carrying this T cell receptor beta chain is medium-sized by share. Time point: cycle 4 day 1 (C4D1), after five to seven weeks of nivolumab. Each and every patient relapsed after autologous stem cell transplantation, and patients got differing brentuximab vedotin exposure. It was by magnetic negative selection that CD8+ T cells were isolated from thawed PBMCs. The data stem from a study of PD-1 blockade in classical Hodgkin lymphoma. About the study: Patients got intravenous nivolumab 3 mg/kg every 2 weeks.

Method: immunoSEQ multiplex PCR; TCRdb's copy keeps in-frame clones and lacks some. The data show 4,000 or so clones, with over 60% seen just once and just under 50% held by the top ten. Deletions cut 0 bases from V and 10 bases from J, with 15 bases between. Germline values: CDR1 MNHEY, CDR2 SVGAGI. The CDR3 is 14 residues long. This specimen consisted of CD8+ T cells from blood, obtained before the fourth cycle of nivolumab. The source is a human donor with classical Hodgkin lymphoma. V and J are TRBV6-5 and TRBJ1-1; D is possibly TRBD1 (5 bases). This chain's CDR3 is CASSYSRGLVGAFF. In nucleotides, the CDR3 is TGTGCCAGCAGTTACTCGAGGGGTTTGGTTGGAGCTTTCTTT.